The sequence of this TCR beta chain was determined in a study of response to subunit inactivated influenza vaccine. Each CDR3 protein gets one entry after TCRdb re-called the RT-PCR reads with MiXCR. The sample carries roughly 780,000 distinct CDR3 sequences, roughly 18% recorded once. Study-level findings and limits: A suggestion made by the authors is that each seasonal influenza vaccination recruits few new T cells.

Note on this clonotype: No antigen is known for it.

The V gene's germline CDR1 is DFQATT and CDR2 SNEGSKA (reference sequence). J was trimmed by 10 bases and V by 3 bases; bases with no gene match: 12. This CDR3 spans 16 amino acids. This sequence originates from a man aged 45-65 years who received an inactivated influenza vaccine. Source: PBMCs from blood, taken more than 4 days after vaccination. The rearrangement links TRBV20-1 to TRBJ2-1; 13 positions agree with TRBD2. In nucleotides, the CDR3 is TGCAGTGCTAGGAGGGTAACTAGCGGGAGGGCCGGAGAGCAGTTCTTC. This gives the protein CSARRVTSGRAGEQFF.